This TCR beta chain was retrieved from a study of cytomegalovirus exposure and HLA in healthy donors (dated by TCRdb to 2017 to 2019). Regarding the complete study: According to an earlier analysis of around 600 of the donors, some 180 million T cells yielded some 120 million unique TCR beta sequences and 276 Gb of sequence data. An early release that covered some 630 HLA-typed donors contained around 300 gigabases of sequencing data and roughly 84 million unique TCR sequences. Of the approximately 400 genotyped donors, less than 85% were placed in the genetic ancestry cluster associated with self-reported Caucasian donors. The study aimed to test whether signatures of past pathogen exposure could be identified by cataloging public T cell receptors. Using immunosequencing, the study profiled T cell repertoires from approximately 700 subjects and related those repertoires to cytomegalovirus serostatus. A separate validation cohort of roughly 120 different subjects was used in addition to the approximately 640-subject first cohort. High-throughput TCR immunosequencing, statistical association of individual TCRs with disease status, and machine learning were combined to predict cytomegalovirus infection status. A later analysis re-analyzed previously published TCR beta repertoires from 666 donors and added high-resolution HLA genotyping to study TCR occurrence patterns. Rather than drawing on any new phenotypic data, the later analysis identified candidate immune exposures from TCR beta sequences and the way those sequences occurred across donors. In an earlier analysis of roughly 580 of the donors, high-throughput TCR beta sequencing was used to judge whether each TCR beta V gene segment behaved as functional or pseudogenic. Donor age, sex, ethnicity and CMV serostatus were collected together with the repertoire data. A later genetic analysis took genome-wide SNP genotypes for about 55% of the roughly 700 donors and used that subset as a discovery cohort. Every discovery cohort repertoire had been produced on one sequencing platform. HLA typing covered class I and class II loci at four-digit resolution. The number of typed donors differed by locus: roughly 629-640 for A, B, C, DRB1 and DQB1; approximately 520 for DQA1; about 600 for DPA1; and 450 to 480 for DPB1. Five DR-DQ haplotypes were treated as single units for association and clustering because of strong linkage in the cohort. Among about 400 genotyped donors of the cohort, an average of about 220,000 unique TCR beta nucleotide sequences was sequenced per donor, of which 15% to 20% were non-productive.

The protocol used for the library was the immunoSEQ multiplex PCR assay. For the multiplex PCR, a mixture combining 60 forward primers for TCR Vbeta segments and 13 reverse primers for TCR Jbeta segments was used. A multiplex PCR assay on genomic DNA amplified the CDR3 region of rearranged TCR beta genes. Amplified TCR beta libraries were sequenced as 87-base-pair reads on the Illumina HiSeq System. The paper's processing steps were these. In a later analysis, some 80 million unique TCR beta chains were counted across the 666 repertoires, and approximately 9.9 million of these chains were shared by at least two donors. Raw reads were error-corrected and collapsed into unique sequences by a nearest-neighbor algorithm in which closely related sequences were merged to remove PCR and sequencing errors. To assign V, D and J gene segments, CDR3 sequences were aligned to IMGT reference sequences. For a sequence to be retained, a match of at least six nucleotides to both a V gene segment and a J gene segment was required. A rearrangement was called productive if the CDR3 had no stop codons and remained in frame with V and J, and every other rearrangement was called non-productive. CDR3 was defined by IMGT convention, running from the second conserved V-encoded cysteine to the conserved J-encoded phenylalanine. The earlier analysis of roughly 590 of the donors excluded sequences that lacked an unambiguous match to a single V gene segment. In an earlier analysis of approximately 590 of the donors, V segments were called functional above 56.7% productive rearrangements and were called segregating when the between-donor standard deviation exceeded 5%. A statistical classification framework was built for diagnosing cytomegalovirus status from the catalog of TCR beta chain sequences. In a later analysis, TCR nucleotide sequences were compared against IMGT/GENE-DB human TR gene sequences so that V and J genes could be assigned. A later analysis assigned CDR3 sequences and most-parsimonious VDJ recombination scenarios with the TCRdist pipeline. In a later analysis, every TCR beta chain was defined by the combination of its CDR3 amino acid sequence and its V-gene family, and reads without a unique V-gene family were dropped. As a way to deal with suspected cross-contamination and a sequencing artifact, a later analysis dropped roughly 620 nucleotide sequences that were highly shared and had low generation probability. In a later analysis, a clonal expansion index for each public chain was calculated from normalized within-repertoire ranks of inferred template counts. In a later analysis, generation probabilities were computed using a VDJ recombination model fitted to out-of-frame rearrangements, and the results were checked against IGoR. In a later analysis, TCR-TCR, TCR-HLA and TCR-CMV co-occurrence was scored with hypergeometric tests, and a repertoire-size bias correction was applied to TCR pairs. In a later analysis, false discovery rates were estimated by permuting HLA or CMV assignments 20 times. In a later analysis, co-occurring TCRs were grouped with DBSCAN, and TCRdist sequence similarity was added when clustering was performed within HLA-allele-positive subsets. Co-occurrence clustering excluded repertoires with fewer than 30,000 or more than 120,000 public chains, plus five with anomalous nucleotide sharing. The immuneACCESS repertoire file appears here via TCRdb, limited to in-frame rearrangements. These files lack a portion of the clones; in checked studies, under half of the deficit traces to unresolved V genes, and the cause of the others is not known. V and J calls plus clone size are reproduced from that table; the DNA served to infer D and trimming. The sample records more than 110,000 clones, 75% to 85% of which are singletons. Around 2.5% of the sample lies in the top ten.

The cohort consisted of 650 to 850 healthy bone marrow donors. At the time of sampling, every cohort member was nominally healthy, though immune exposures that went unrecorded were likely present. The donor tested CMV seronegative, placing the donor among the 350 or so seronegative members of the cohort. A peripheral blood sample was provided by each donor, and peripheral blood mononuclear cells were used for TCR beta sequencing. The Qiagen DNeasy Blood Extraction Kit was used to extract genomic DNA from the blood cell samples. Only a few counts were recorded for this clone. The clone's antigen remains unknown. There are no base qualities to consult, and no much larger clone falls within one base. The study at large found these results: Because HLA typing was missing for some donors at each locus, association tests included only the typed subset. Three of the identified cytomegalovirus-associated TCR beta chains were confirmed in vitro to be specific for cytomegalovirus antigens. A further reported finding was that TCR beta sequences accurately predicted the HLA-A and HLA-B alleles for most subjects in the first cohort. A later analysis associated around 16,000 TCR beta sequences with specific HLA alleles at a false discovery rate of 0.05. While some public TCRs were present in many individuals, most TCR sequences turned up only very rarely across donors. Correlated functional status among segregating V segments might be attributable to linkage disequilibrium, but an unknown experimental factor could not be ruled out. An earlier analysis of 587 of the donors showed that most TCR beta V segments appeared in productive rearrangements either about 90% or about 30% of the time, which broadly matched IMGT annotations. A cluster of highly shared sequence variants was judged likely to be a technical artifact of the sequencing pipeline. Because the 87-base-pair reads could not distinguish some IMGT-functional V segments, including TRBV6-2 and TRBV6-3, those segments were excluded. Assigning TCR associations to individual alleles was difficult when HLA alleles, especially DR and DQ, strongly co-occurred. According to the authors, the approach could potentially be generalized to other disease states and immunological phenotypes. The classifier was reported to diagnose cytomegalovirus status with high specificity and sensitivity in both the original cohort and the validation cohort. In a later analysis, the rate of TCR association differed among HLA loci, with DRB1 alleles having the most associated TCRs and HLA-C alleles having the fewest. In a later analysis, HLA-associated TCR beta chains showed more clonal expansion and lower generation probabilities than non-associated chains that were equally common. Immune exposure information for the cohort was limited to CMV serostatus. Because counts were too low, approximately 18 rarely observed V segments, including chromosome 9 orphons, were excluded from the earlier analysis of around 640 of the donors. According to a later analysis, most CMV-associated TCR beta chains appeared to be HLA-restricted, and the HLA associations seemed to be driven largely by CMV exposure. Sequencing depth was assumed to be roughly uniform across donors in the presence/absence analyses, though that assumption may not hold. A later analysis reported that several top co-occurrence clusters appeared linked to parvovirus B19, influenza, CMV and Epstein-Barr virus. Compared with the approximately 600-donor mean, donors in an Asian-associated ancestry cluster had fewer N-insertions in productive TCRs, according to a later genetic analysis. An association between a missense DCLRE1C variant and V-gene and J-gene trimming of TCR beta chains was found in a later genetic analysis and replicated in an independent cohort. In the study, 150 to 200 TCR beta chains were listed as associated with cytomegalovirus. The cohort was sequenced for TCR beta chains only, and without alpha or paired-chain data the features that could be detected were limited.

The CDR3 starts with the cysteine, ends with the phenylalanine, and has 13 residues. Only the CDR3 part of the read is kept: 39 bases, read in frame from the first base. According to the germline V gene, CDR1 reads SGHRS and CDR2 reads YFSETQ. Deletion took 0 bases off V and 5 bases off J, with a span of 7 bases between the germline ends. This TCR was recovered from a man aged 50-60 years in good health and CMV-seronegative. The rearrangement combines TRBV5-1 with TRBJ2-3, with no D gene named confidently. Source material: PBMCs. The bases read TGCGCCAGCAGCTTGGATCGCGGAGATACGCAGTATTTT. This codes for CASSLDRGDTQYF.